Each of the 3 T cell receptor beta chains below was sequenced from the same sample in a study of vaccination and CD4 T cells after COVID-19. The treatment is: approximately 10-day PBMC culture with coronavirus spike peptide pools or control peptides (ViraFEST assay). Which antigens these TCRs recognize remains unknown. Cultured CD4+ T-cell DNA underwent Oncomine TCR Beta short-read sequencing. TCRdb reprocessed the PCR reads via MiXCR and lists one record per CDR3 protein. The sample has 15,000 or so distinct CDR3 sequences, roughly 51% seen once. Sequencing was performed on CD4+ T cells from blood, cultured in vitro. The receptors stem from a human donor who had recovered from COVID-19.

The DNA of the CDR3 is TGTGCCAGCAGTTACTCGATTGGGGGCATCCGCTACACCTTC. Protein sequence: CASSYSIGGIRYTF. The rearrangement joins TRBV6-5 to TRBJ1-2; D is possibly TRBD1 (6 bases). The CDR3 covers 14 residues. Germline values: CDR1 MNHEY, CDR2 SVGAGI. The germline V and J ends were trimmed by 0 bases and 9 bases, with 14 bases remaining between them.

The chain couples TRBV5-4 to TRBJ1-1, with 8 bases matching TRBD1. Germline V gene lookup returns CDR1 SGHNT and CDR2 YYREEE (reference sequence). Trimming cost V 3 bases and J 3 bases; bases outside gene matches: 13. CDR3 length: 17 amino acids. The CDR3 sequence: CASSSPTSGGPDTEAFF. DNA of the CDR3: TGTGCCAGCAGCTCACCCACCTCAGGGGGCCCCGACACTGAAGCTTTCTTT.

The V and J genes are TRBV20-1 and TRBJ1-5; D possibly corresponds to TRBD1 (6 bases). Germline V gene data show CDR1 as DFQATT and CDR2 as SNEGSKA (reference sequence). The germline V and J ends were trimmed by 0 bases and 6 bases, with 12 bases remaining between them. CDR3 length: 14 amino acids. The CDR3 loop reads CSARDQRGSQPQHF. CDR3 sequence (DNA): TGCAGTGCTAGAGATCAAAGGGGGAGTCAGCCCCAGCATTTT.